This T cell receptor (beta chain) was retrieved from a study of blood T cell repertoires in COVID-19. Whole-study context: Both acute and convalescent COVID-19 samples were obtained from the United States, Italy and Spain. In each case, the material was cDNA or gDNA derived from T cells, B-cell-depleted T cells, or PBMCs.

The CDR3 length is 15 residues. Germline assignment: CDR1 LNHDA and CDR2 SQIVND (reference sequence). V was clipped by 5 bases and J by 2 bases, with 13 bases between them. The authors' processing: For nucleated cells, counts were estimated from reference gene primer amplification. Generated by immunoSEQ multiplex PCR, the TCRdb table keeps only in-frame clones and is missing some. The V and J calls and clone size were taken over from that table, and D and trimming were inferred from the DNA. In the table there are roughly 320,000 clones, 75% to 85% of which are singletons. This rearrangement joins TRBV19 to TRBJ1-5, with D possibly TRBD1 on 6 matching bases. The sample comprised peripheral blood. The TCR originated in a human donor in a cohort sampled during active COVID-19. The CDR3 DNA is TGTGCCAGTAGTCTCAAACAGGGCGGCAATCAGCCCCAGCATTTT. It yields the protein CASSLKQGGNQPQHF. Full variable domain (remainder filled in from reference TRBV19 and TRBJ1-5): DGGITQSPKYLFRKEGQNVTLSCEQNLNHDAMYWYRQDPGQGLRLIYYSQIVNDFQKGDIAEGYSVSREKKESFPLTVTSAQKNPTAFYLCASSLKQGGNQPQHFGDGTRLSIL.